Following are 13 T cell receptor beta chains from one sample sequenced in a study of control samples from healthy donors and cancer patients. Sequencing was performed with immunoSEQ multiplex PCR; in TCRdb, only in-frame clones are kept and a portion is missing. The sample holds some 410,000 clones, around 90% seen once. The specimen sequenced was PBMCs. All receptors derive from a man between 35 and 55 years old with head and neck cancer.

V is TRBV21-1 and J is TRBJ1-5. TRBV21-1 is tagged as a pseudogene. The CDR3 has 17 amino acids. The CDR3 DNA reads TGTGCCAGCAGCCAAAGCGGGGGCTCGATAGGCAATCAGCCCCAGCATTTT. This encodes CASSQSGGSIGNQPQHF.

This clone has just one count. The chain links TRBV19 to TRBJ2-7, with TRBD1 matching over 8 bases. V shed 6 bases, J shed 0 bases, and the junction held 4 bases outside the gene matches. CDR3 length equals 14 residues. From germline, CDR1 is LNHDA and CDR2 SQIVND (reference sequence). The CDR3: CASSPGQDSYEQYF. The DNA for the CDR3 is TGTGCCAGTAGCCCGGGACAGGACTCCTACGAGCAGTACTTC. Based on the CDR3 plus reference TRBV19 and TRBJ2-7, the full variable domain is DGGITQSPKYLFRKEGQNVTLSCEQNLNHDAMYWYRQDPGQGLRLIYYSQIVNDFQKGDIAEGYSVSREKKESFPLTVTSAQKNPTAFYLCASSPGQDSYEQYFGPGTRLTVT.

This sequence joins TRBV7-9 and TRBJ2-1, with 7 bases that match TRBD1. J lost 1 base, V lost 5 bases, and 11 bases had no gene match. Germline CDR1 SEHNR, CDR2 FQNEAQ (reference sequence). The CDR3 totals 17 residues. The CDR3 bases are TGTGCCAGCAGCCCGGGAATCACAGGGGCTTCCTACAATGAGCAGTTCTTC. It translates to CASSPGITGASYNEQFF.

About this clone itself: The same CDR3 is also encoded by other DNA sequences in this sample. The gene calls are TRBV18 and TRBJ1-4; D unresolved. With 3 bases removed from V and 8 bases from J, the gap between germline ends came to 4 bases. CDR3 size: 11 residues. Germline CDR1 and CDR2: KGHSH and LQKENI. The chain's CDR3 is CASSPGEKLFF. The CDR3 nucleotides read TGTGCCAGCTCACCGGGCGAAAAACTGTTTTTT.

The chain joins TRBV7-3 to TRBJ1-1; D may be TRBD1 (5 bases). The CDR3 spans 13 residues. Germline CDR1 is SGHTA and CDR2 is FQGTGA. Trimming took 0 bases from V and 10 from J, leaving 12 bases between them. This CDR3 is CASSLTRDGGAFF. The CDR3 DNA is TGTGCCAGCAGCTTAACGAGGGACGGGGGAGCTTTCTTT.

The chain joins TRBV5-6 to TRBJ2-3; D may correspond to TRBD1 or TRBD2 (5 bases each). The CDR3 covers 13 residues. Germline CDR1 reads SGHDT; CDR2 reads YYEEEE. The V gene lost 4 bases and the J gene lost 0 bases, with 6 bases spanning the gap. The CDR3 DNA reads TGTGCCAGCAGCGGGGACAGCACAGATACGCAGTATTTT. Translation: CASSGDSTDTQYF.

The rearrangement joins TRBV19 to TRBJ2-2; tentative D call: TRBD1 (6 bases). Deletions cut 5 bases from V and 6 bases from J, with 19 bases between. The germline V gene has CDR1 LNHDA and CDR2 SQIVND (reference sequence). The CDR3 has 16 amino acids. The chain's CDR3 is CASSSQGRGRPGELFF. The CDR3 DNA reads TGTGCCAGTAGTTCGCAGGGCAGGGGTAGGCCCGGGGAGCTGTTTTTT.

The genes are TRBV11-2 and TRBJ2-7, with D maybe TRBD2 (6 bases). This CDR3 comprises 13 residues. Germline V gene lookup returns CDR1 SGHAT and CDR2 FQNNGV. V was clipped by 1 base and J by 6 bases, with 10 bases between them. CDR3 sequence: CASSLVGGPEQYF. The DNA of the CDR3 is TGTGCCAGCAGCTTAGTAGGAGGGCCCGAGCAGTACTTC.

J is TRBJ1-5 and V is TRBV27; TRBD1 is a possible D gene (6 bases). This CDR3 has 18 residues. V was clipped by 8 bases and J by 0 bases, with 23 bases between them. Germline CDR1 reads MNHEY; CDR2 reads SMNVEV (reference sequence). CDR3 amino acids: CASSKIGGAVYSNQPQHF. As DNA, the CDR3 is TGTGCCAGCTCAAAAATCGGGGGCGCGGTTTATAGCAATCAGCCCCAGCATTTT.

Of note for this clone: Other nucleotide sequences from this sample produce the same CDR3. The chain links TRBV29-1 to TRBJ1-2; tentatively, D is TRBD1 (6 bases). This CDR3 has 11 residues. The V end was cut by 6 bases, the J end by 4 bases, with 9 bases between. Germline CDR1 SQVTM, CDR2 ANQGSEA. The CDR3 here is CSVGGTYGYTF. The DNA for the CDR3 is TGCAGCGTGGGGGGCACCTATGGCTACACCTTC.

The J gene is TRBJ2-3, the V gene TRBV10-1; D not resolved. This CDR3 is built from 14 residues. Deletions cut 0 bases from V and 3 bases from J, with 7 bases between. The germline V gene has CDR1 WNHNN and CDR2 SYGVQD (reference sequence). CDR3 amino acids: CASSESERTDTQYF. CDR3 in DNA: TGCGCCAGCAGTGAGTCTGAGAGGACAGATACGCAGTATTTT.

This chain links TRBV29-1 with TRBJ1-1; 8 bases are shared with TRBD1. The CDR3 loop spans 13 amino acids. Germline trimming cut 2 bases from V and 7 bases from J; bases unmatched to any gene: 6. Looked up from germline, CDR1 is SQVTM and CDR2 is ANQGSEA. Here the CDR3 DNA reads TGCAGCGTTGAAACCGGCAGGGGGCTTGAAGCTTTCTTT. Translated, it gives CSVETGRGLEAFF.

This rearrangement joins TRBV7-9 to TRBJ2-7; perhaps TRBD1 as D (6 bases). V lost 8 bases to trimming and J lost 3 bases, with 8 bases between them. The CDR3 totals 11 residues. Per the germline V gene, CDR1 is SEHNR and CDR2 is FQNEAQ (reference sequence). This CDR3 reads CASEGDYEQYF. The CDR3 DNA sequence: TGTGCCAGCGAGGGGGACTACGAGCAGTACTTC.